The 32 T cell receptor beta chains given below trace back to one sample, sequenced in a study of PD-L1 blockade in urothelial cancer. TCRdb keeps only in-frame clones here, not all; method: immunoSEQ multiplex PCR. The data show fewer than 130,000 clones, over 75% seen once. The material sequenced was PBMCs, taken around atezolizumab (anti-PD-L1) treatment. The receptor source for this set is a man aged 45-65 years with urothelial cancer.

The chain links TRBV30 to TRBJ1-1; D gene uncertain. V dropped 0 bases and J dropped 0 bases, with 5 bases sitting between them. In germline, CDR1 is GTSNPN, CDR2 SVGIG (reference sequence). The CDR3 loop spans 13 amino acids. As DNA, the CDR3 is TGTGCCTGGAGTGTGCAGATGAACACTGAAGCTTTCTTT. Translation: CAWSVQMNTEAFF.

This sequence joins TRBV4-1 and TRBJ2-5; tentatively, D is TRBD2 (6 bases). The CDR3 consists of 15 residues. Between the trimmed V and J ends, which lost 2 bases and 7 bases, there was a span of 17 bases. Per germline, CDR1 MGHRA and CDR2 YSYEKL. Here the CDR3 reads CASSQPTGEFATQYF. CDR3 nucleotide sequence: TGCGCCAGCAGCCAACCGACGGGGGAGTTTGCGACCCAGTACTTC.

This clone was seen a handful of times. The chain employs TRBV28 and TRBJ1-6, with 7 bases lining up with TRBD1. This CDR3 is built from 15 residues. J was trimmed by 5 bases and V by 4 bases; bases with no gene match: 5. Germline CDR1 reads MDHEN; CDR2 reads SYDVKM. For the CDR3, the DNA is TGTGCCAGCAGTTCCCGGGACAGACATAATTCACCCCTCCACTTT. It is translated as CASSSRDRHNSPLHF.

CDR3 bases: TGTGCCAGCTCACCACCGTCCGGGATGGATACGCAGTATTTT. This encodes CASSPPSGMDTQYF. The chain combines TRBV18 with TRBJ2-3, with D possibly TRBD2 on 5 matching bases. Germline CDR1 KGHSH, CDR2 LQKENI. The length of the CDR3 is 14 residues. The V gene lost 0 bases and the J gene lost 6 bases, with 10 bases spanning the gap.

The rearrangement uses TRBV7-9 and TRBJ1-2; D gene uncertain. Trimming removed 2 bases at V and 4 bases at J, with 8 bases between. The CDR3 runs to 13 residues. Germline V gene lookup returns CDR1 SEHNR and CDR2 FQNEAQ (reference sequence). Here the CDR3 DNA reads TGTGCCAGCAGCTTAATTTCCCTCTATGGCTACACCTTC. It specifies CASSLISLYGYTF.

The CDR3 DNA is TGTGCCTGGGGTCAGGCGGATACGCAGTATTTT. Encoded protein: CAWGQADTQYF. The chain is built from TRBV30 and TRBJ2-3; unclear D gene. Germline CDR1 reads GTSNPN; CDR2 reads SVGIG (reference sequence). The CDR3 is made up of 11 amino acids. V shed 5 bases and J shed 6 bases, with 9 bases lying between them. Full variable domain (outside the CDR3, taken from reference TRBV30 and TRBJ2-3): SQTIHQWPATLVQPVGSPLSLECTVEGTSNPNLYWYRQAAGRGLQLLFYSVGIGQISSEVPQNLSASRPQDRQFILSSKKLLLSDSGFYLCAWGQADTQYFGPGTRLTVL.

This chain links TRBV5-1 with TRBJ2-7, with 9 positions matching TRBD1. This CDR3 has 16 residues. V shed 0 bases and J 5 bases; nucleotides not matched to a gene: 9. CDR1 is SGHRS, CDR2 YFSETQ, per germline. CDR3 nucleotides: TGCGCCAGCAGCTTGGCAGGAGGGGACAGGGTGCACGAGCAGTACTTC. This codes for CASSLAGGDRVHEQYF. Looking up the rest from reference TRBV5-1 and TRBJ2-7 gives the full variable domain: KAGVTQTPRYLIKTRGQQVTLSCSPISGHRSVSWYQQTPGQGLQFLFEYFSETQRNKGNFPGRFSGRQFSNSRSEMNVSTLELGDSALYLCASSLAGGDRVHEQYFGPGTRLTVT.

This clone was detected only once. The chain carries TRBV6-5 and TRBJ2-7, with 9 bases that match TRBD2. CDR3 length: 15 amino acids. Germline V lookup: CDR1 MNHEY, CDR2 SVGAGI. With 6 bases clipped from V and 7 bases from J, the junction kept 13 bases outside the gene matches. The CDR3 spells CASSQTPGLAREQYF. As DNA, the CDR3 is TGTGCCAGCAGCCAGACCCCTGGACTAGCGCGGGAGCAGTACTTC.

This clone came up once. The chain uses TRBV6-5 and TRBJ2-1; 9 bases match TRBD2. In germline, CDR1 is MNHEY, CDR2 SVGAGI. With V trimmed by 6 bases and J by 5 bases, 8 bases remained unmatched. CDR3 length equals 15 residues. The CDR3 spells CASRTGLAKHNEQFF. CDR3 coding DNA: TGTGCCAGCAGGACCGGACTAGCGAAGCACAATGAGCAGTTCTTC.

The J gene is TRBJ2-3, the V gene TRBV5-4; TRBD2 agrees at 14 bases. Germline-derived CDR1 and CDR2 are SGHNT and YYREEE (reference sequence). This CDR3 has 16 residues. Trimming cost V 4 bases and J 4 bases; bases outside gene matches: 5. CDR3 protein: CASSTRLAGGADTQYF. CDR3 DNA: TGTGCCAGCAGCACAAGACTAGCGGGAGGGGCAGATACGCAGTATTTT.

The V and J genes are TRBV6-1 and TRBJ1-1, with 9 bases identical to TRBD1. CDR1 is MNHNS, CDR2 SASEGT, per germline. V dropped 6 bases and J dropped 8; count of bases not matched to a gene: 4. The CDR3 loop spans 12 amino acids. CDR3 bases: TGTGCCAGCAGGGGACAGGGTGCAGAAGCTTTCTTT. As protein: CASRGQGAEAFF.

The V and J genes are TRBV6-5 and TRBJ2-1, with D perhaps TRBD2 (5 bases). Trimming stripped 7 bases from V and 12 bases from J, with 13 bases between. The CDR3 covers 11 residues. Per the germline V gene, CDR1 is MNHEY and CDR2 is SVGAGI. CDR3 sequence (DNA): TGTGCCAGCAAAACGAGCGGCGGGCAGTTCTTC. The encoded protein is CASKTSGGQFF.

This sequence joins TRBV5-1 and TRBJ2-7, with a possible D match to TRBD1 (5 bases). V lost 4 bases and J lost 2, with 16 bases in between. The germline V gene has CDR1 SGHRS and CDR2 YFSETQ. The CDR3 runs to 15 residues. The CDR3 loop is CASSSRPAGTYEQYF. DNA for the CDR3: TGCGCCAGCAGCAGCCGACCGGCAGGGACCTACGAGCAGTACTTC.

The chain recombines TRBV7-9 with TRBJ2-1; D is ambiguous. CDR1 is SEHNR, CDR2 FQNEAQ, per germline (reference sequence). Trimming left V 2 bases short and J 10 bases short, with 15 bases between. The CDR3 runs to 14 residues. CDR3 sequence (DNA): TGTGCCAGCAGCTTACCCGCATTACGGAGCGAGCAGTTCTTC. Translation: CASSLPALRSEQFF.

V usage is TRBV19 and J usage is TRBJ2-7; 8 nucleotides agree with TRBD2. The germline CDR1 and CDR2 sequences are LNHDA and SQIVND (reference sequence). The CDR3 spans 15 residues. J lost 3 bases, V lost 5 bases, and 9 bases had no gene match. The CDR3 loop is CASSFRLATHYEQYF. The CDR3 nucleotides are TGTGCCAGTAGTTTTAGACTAGCGACCCACTACGAGCAGTACTTC. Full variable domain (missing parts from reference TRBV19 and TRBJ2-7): DGGITQSPKYLFRKEGQNVTLSCEQNLNHDAMYWYRQDPGQGLRLIYYSQIVNDFQKGDIAEGYSVSREKKESFPLTVTSAQKNPTAFYLCASSFRLATHYEQYFGPGTRLTVT.

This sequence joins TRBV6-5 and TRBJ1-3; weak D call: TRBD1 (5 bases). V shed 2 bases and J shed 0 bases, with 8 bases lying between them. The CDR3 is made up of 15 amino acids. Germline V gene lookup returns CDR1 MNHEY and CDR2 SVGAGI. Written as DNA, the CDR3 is TGTGCCAGCAGTTACAGGGGCGTCTCTGGAAACACCATATATTTT. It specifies CASSYRGVSGNTIYF.

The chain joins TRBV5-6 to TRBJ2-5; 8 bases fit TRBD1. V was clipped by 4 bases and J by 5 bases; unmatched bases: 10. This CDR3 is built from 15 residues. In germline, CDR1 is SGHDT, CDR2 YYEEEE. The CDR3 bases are TGTGCCAGCAGCATACTGGCAGGGGGCAGGGAGACCCAGTACTTC. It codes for CASSILAGGRETQYF. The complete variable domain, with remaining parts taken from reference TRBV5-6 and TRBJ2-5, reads DAGVTQSPTHLIKTRGQQVTLRCSPKSGHDTVSWYQQALGQGPQFIFQYYEEEERQRGNFPDRFSGHQFPNYSSELNVNALLLGDSALYLCASSILAGGRETQYFGPGTRLLVL.

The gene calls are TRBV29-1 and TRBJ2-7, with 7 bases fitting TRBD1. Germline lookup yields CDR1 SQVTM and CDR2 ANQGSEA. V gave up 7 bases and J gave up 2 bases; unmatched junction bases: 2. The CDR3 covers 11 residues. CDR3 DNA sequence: TGCAGCGCCGGGACAGCCTACGAGCAGTACTTC. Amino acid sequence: CSAGTAYEQYF.

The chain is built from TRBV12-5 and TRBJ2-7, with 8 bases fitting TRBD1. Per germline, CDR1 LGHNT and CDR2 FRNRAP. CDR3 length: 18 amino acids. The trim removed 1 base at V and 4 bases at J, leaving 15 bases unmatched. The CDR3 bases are TGTGCTAGTGGTTTGGCAGTACTATCCCTGGACAGGGAATACGAGCAGTACTTC. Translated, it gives CASGLAVLSLDREYEQYF.

CDR3 DNA sequence: TGTGCCACCAGCAGAGATCATTACGAGCAGTACTTC. Translated: CATSRDHYEQYF. The rearrangement uses TRBV15 and TRBJ2-7; D not certain. Per the germline V gene, CDR1 is LNHNV and CDR2 is YYDKDF (reference sequence). CDR3 length: 12 residues. V gave up 0 bases and J gave up 4 bases, with 4 bases separating them.

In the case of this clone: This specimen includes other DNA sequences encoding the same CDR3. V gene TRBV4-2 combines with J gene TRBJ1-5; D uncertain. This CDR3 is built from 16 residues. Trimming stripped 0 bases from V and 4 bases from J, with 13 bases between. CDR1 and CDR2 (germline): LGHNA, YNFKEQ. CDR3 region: CASSQDPQGGNQPQHF. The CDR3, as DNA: TGTGCCAGCAGCCAAGATCCCCAAGGAGGAAATCAGCCCCAGCATTTT.

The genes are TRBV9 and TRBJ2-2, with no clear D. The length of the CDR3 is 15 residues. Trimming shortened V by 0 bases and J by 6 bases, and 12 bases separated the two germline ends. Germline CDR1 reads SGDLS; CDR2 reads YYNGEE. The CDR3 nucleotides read TGTGCCAGCAGCGTAGCTCGGATGGGCTCCGGGGAGCTGTTTTTT. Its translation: CASSVARMGSGELFF.

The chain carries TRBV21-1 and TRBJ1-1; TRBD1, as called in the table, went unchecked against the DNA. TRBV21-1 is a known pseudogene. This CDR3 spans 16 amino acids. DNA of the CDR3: TGTGCCAGCAGCAAACGACAGGGCCAAGTGAACACTGAAGCTTTCTTT. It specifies CASSKRQGQVNTEAFF.

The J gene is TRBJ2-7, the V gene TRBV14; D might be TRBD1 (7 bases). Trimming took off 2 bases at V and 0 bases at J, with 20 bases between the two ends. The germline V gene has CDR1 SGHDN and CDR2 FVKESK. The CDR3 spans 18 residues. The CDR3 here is CASSQRDSPRDSSYEQYF. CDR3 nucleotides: TGTGCCAGCAGCCAAAGGGACAGCCCCCGGGACTCCTCCTACGAGCAGTACTTC.

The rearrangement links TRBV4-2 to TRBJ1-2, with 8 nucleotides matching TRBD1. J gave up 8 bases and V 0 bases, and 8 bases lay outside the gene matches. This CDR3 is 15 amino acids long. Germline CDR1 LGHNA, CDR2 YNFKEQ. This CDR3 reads CASSQDQDRVGGYTF. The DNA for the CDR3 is TGTGCCAGCAGCCAAGATCAGGACAGGGTCGGAGGCTACACCTTC.

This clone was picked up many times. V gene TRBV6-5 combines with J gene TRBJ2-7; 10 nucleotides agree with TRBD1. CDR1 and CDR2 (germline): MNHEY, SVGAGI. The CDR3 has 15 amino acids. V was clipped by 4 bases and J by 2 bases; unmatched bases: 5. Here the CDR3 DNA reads TGTGCCAGCAGTTTGGGGGACAGGGGAACCTACGAGCAGTACTTC. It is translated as CASSLGDRGTYEQYF.

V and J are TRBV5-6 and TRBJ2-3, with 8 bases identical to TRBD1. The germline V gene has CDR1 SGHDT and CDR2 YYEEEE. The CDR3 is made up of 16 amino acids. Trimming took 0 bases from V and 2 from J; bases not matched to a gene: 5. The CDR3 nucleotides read TGTGCCAGCAGCTTGGGGGGACAGGATTACACAGATACGCAGTATTTT. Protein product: CASSLGGQDYTDTQYF.

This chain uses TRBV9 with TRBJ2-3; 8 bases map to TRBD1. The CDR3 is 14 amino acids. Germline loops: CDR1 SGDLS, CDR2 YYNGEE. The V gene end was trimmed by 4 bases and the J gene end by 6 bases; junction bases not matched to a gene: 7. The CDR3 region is CASSLQGASDTQYF. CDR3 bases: TGTGCCAGCAGCCTTCAGGGGGCGTCGGATACGCAGTATTTT.

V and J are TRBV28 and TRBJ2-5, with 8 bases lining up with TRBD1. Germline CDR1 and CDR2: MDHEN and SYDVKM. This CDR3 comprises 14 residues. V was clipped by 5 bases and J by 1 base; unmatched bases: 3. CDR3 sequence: CASSKDRVQETQYF. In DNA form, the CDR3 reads TGTGCCAGCAGTAAGGACAGGGTCCAAGAGACCCAGTACTTC.

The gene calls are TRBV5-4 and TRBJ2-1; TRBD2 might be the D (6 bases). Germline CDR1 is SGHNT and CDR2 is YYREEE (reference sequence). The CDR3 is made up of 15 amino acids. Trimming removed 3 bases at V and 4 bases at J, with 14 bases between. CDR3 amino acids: CASSSQGLIYNEQFF. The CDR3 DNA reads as TGTGCCAGCAGCTCCCAAGGACTAATTTACAATGAGCAGTTCTTC.

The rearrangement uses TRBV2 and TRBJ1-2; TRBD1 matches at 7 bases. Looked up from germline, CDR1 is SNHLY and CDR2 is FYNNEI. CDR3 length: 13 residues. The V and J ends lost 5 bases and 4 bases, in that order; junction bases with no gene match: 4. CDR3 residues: CASSTTGSYGYTF. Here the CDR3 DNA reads TGTGCCAGCAGTACGACAGGGAGCTATGGCTACACCTTC.

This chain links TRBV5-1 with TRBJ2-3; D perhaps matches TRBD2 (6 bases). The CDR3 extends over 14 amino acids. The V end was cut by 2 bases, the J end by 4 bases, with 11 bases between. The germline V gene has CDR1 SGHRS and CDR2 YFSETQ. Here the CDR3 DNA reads TGCGCCAGCAGCTTTGGAGGGAGAGCAGATACGCAGTATTTT. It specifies CASSFGGRADTQYF.